One T cell receptor (beta chain) is described in this entry. Its cognate antigen is unknown. These data are taken from a study of T-cell reconstitution after alpha-beta-depleted transplantation in children. The study's findings and limits: For some patients, TCRbeta diversity was high at day 60 because of recipient T cells and thymic progenitors that survived. In patients about two months after transplant, alpha-beta T cells reportedly arose from several hundred expanded graft clones. T-cell numbers and diversity, one year after transplant, stemmed largely from T cells that were newly produced.

Unique molecular identifiers were built into the TCRbeta library. One entry per CDR3 protein results from TCRdb running MiXCR on the PCR reads. The table shows about 58,000 distinct CDR3 sequences, with 44% occurring only once. The CDR3 loop spans 15 amino acids. V was pared by 1 base and J by 3 bases, with 14 bases between. CDR1 and CDR2 (germline): SGHDT, YYEEEE. The sequence came from a male patient between 10 and 17 years old who had a stem cell transplant for acute lymphoblastic leukemia, so the T cells may come from the graft donor. This material consisted of PBMCs, mostly from graft donor cells, taken 360 days after TCRalphabeta/CD19-depleted stem cell transplant. V gene TRBV5-6 combines with J gene TRBJ2-7; perhaps TRBD2 as D (6 bases). CDR3: CASSLRGRPVYEQYF. The CDR3 coding sequence is TGTGCCAGCAGCTTGAGAGGGAGGCCCGTCTACGAGCAGTACTTC.